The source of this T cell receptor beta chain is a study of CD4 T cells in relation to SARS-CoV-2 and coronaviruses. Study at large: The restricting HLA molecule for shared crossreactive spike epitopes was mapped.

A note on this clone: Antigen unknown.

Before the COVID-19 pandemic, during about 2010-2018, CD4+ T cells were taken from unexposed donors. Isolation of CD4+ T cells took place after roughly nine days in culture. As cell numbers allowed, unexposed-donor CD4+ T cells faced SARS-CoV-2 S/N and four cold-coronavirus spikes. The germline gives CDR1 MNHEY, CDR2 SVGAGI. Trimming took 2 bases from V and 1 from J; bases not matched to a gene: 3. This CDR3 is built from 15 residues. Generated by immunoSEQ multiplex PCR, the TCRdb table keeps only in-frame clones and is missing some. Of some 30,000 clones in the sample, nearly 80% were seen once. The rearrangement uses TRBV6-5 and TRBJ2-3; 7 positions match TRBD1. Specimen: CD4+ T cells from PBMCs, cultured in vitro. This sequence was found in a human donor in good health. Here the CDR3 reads CASSYKGAGTDTQYF. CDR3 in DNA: TGTGCCAGCAGTTACAAGGGGGCCGGCACAGATACGCAGTATTTT.